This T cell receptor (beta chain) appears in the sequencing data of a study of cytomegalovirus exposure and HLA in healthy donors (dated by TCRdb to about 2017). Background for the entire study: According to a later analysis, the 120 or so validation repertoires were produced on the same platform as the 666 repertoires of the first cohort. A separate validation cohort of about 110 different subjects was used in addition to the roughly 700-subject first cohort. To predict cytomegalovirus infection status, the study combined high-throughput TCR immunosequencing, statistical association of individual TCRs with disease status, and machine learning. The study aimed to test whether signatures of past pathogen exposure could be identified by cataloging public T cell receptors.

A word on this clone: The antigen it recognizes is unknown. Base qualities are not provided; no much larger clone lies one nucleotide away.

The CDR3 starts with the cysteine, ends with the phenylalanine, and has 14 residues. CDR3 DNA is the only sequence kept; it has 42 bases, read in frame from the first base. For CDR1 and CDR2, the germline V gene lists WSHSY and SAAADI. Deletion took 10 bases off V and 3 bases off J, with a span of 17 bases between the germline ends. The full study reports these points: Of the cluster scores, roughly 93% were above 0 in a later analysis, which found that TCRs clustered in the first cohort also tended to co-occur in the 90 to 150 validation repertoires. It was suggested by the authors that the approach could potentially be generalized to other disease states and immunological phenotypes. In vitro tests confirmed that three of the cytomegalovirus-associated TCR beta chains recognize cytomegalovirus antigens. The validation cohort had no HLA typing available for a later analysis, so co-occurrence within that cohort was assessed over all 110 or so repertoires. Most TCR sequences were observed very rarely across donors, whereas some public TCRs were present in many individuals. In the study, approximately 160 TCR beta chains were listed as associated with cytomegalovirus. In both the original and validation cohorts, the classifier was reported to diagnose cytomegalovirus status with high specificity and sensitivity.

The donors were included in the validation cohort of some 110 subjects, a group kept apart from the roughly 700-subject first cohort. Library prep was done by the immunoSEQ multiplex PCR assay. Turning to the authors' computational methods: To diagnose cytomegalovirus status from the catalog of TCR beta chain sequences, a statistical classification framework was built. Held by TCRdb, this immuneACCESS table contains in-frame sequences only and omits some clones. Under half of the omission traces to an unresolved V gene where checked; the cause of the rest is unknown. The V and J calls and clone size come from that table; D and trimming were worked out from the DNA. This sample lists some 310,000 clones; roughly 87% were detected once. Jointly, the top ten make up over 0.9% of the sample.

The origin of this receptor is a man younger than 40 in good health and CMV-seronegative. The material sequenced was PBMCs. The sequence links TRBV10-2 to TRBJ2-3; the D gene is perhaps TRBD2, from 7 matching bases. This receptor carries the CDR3 CAIGGGSWTDTQYF. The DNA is TGCGCCATTGGGGGCGGGAGTTGGACAGATACGCAGTATTTT.